The text below deals with one T cell receptor beta chain. Trimming at V came to 4 bases and at J to 5 bases, leaving 17 bases not matched to a gene. Germline CDR1 SGHRS, CDR2 YFSETQ. The CDR3 sequence is 19 residues long. These data are taken from a study of blood T cell repertoires in COVID-19. About the study: Samples taken during acute and convalescent COVID-19 were collected in the United States, Italy and Spain. Sources were T cells, B-cell-depleted T cells, or PBMCs; the material itself was cDNA or gDNA.

Clones were sequenced by immunoSEQ multiplex PCR, and TCRdb holds only the in-frame ones, with some missing. This sample has some 210,000 clones, with roughly 80% found just once. The sample consisted of peripheral blood. The chain uses TRBV5-1 and TRBJ2-3, with 12 positions matching TRBD1. The source of this sequence is a human donor in a cohort sampled during active COVID-19. The CDR3 loop reads CASSLTGTGGQTGRDTQYF. DNA for the CDR3: TGCGCCAGCAGCCTGACTGGGACAGGGGGCCAAACGGGGAGAGATACGCAGTATTTT. The whole variable domain, filled in from reference TRBV5-1 and TRBJ2-3, reads KAGVTQTPRYLIKTRGQQVTLSCSPISGHRSVSWYQQTPGQGLQFLFEYFSETQRNKGNFPGRFSGRQFSNSRSEMNVSTLELGDSALYLCASSLTGTGGQTGRDTQYFGPGTRLTVL.